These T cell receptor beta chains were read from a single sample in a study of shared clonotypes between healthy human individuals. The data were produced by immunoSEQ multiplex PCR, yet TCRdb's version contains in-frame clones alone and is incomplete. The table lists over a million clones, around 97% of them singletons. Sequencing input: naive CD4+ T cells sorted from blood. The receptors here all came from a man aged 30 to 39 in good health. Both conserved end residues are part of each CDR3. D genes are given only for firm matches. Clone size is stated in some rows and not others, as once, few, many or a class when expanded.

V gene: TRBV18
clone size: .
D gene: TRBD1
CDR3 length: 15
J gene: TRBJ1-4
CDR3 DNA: TGTGCCAGCTCACTCCCGGGACAGGGACATGAAAAACTGTTTTTT
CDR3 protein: CASSLPGQGHEKLFF

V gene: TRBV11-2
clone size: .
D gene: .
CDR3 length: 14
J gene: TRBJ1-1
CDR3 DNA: TGTGCCAGCAGCTTAAATAACCCGAACACTGAAGCTTTCTTT
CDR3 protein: CASSLNNPNTEAFF

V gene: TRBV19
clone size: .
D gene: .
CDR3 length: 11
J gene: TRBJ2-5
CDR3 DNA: TGTGCCAGTAGTAACCAAGAGACCCAGTACTTC
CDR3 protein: CASSNQETQYF

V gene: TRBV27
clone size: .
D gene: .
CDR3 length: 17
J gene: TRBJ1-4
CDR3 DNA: TGTGCCAGCAAGCGCTACAGGTCACCAGATGAGGGTGAAAAACTGTTTTTT
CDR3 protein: CASKRYRSPDEGEKLFF

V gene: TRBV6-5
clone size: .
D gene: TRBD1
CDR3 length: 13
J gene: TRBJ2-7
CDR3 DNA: TGTGCCAGCAGTACAACAGGGGGCTACGAGCAGTACTTC
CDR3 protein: CASSTTGGYEQYF

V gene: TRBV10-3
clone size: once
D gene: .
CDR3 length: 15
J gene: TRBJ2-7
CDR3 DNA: TGTGCCATCAGTGAGTCGACAGGCAAATCCTACGAGCAGTACTTC
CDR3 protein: CAISESTGKSYEQYF

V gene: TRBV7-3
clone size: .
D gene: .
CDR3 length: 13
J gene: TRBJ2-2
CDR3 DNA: TGTGCCAGCAGCCTGACGATCACCGGGGAGCTGTTTTTT
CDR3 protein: CASSLTITGELFF

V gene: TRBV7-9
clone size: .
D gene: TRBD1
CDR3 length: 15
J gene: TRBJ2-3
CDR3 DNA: TGTGCCAGCAGCCCCCGCAAGGGGGCAGTGGATACGCAGTATTTT
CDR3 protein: CASSPRKGAVDTQYF

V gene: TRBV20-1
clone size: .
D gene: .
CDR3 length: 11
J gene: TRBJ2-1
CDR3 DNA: TGCAGTGCTAGACCCACCAATGAGCAGTTCTTC
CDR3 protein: CSARPTNEQFF

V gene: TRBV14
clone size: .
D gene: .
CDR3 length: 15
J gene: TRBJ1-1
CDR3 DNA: TGTGCCAGCAGCCTTATGGACAGATTAAACACTGAAGCTTTCTTT
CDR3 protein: CASSLMDRLNTEAFF

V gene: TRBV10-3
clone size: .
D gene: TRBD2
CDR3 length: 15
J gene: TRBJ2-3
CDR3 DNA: TGTGCCATCAGTGGGACTAGCGGGATTGTAGATACGCAGTATTTT
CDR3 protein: CAISGTSGIVDTQYF

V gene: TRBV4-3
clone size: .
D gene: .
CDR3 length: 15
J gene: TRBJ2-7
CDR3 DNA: TGCGCCAGCAGCCACGGTAGCGAATTCTCCTACGAGCAGTACTTC
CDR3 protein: CASSHGSEFSYEQYF

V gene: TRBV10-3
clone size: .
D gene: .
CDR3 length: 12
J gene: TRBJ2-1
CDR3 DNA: TGTGCCATCAGTGAAGCTGCAAATGAGCAGTTCTTC
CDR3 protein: CAISEAANEQFF

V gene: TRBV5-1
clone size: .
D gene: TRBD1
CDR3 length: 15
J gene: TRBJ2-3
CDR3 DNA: TGCGCCAGCAGCTTGGAGGACAGGGGTACAGATACGCAGTATTTT
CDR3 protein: CASSLEDRGTDTQYF

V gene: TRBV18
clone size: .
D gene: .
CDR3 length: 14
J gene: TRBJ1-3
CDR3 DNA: TGTGCCAGCTCACCCGCAGCCTCTGGAAACACCATATATTTT
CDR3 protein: CASSPAASGNTIYF

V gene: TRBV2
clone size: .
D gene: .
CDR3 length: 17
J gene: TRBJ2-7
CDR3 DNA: TGTGCCAGCAGTGAATGGACGACGAGCGGATCAACCTACGAGCAGTACTTC
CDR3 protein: CASSEWTTSGSTYEQYF

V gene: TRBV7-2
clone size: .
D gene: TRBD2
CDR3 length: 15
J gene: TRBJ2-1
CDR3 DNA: TGTGCCAGCAGCTTTTTTAGCGGGAGGTGGGATGAGCAGTTCTTC
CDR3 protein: CASSFFSGRWDEQFF

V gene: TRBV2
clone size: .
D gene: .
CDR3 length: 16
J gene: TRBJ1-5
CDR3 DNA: TGTGCCAGCAGTGAACTTTCCGGGTTAAACAATCAGCCCCAGCATTTT
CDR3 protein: CASSELSGLNNQPQHF

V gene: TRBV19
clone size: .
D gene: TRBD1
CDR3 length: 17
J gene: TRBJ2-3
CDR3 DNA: TGTGCCAGTAGAGGAGAACAGGGGGCGACTAGCCGGATCGGGCAGTATTTT
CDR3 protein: CASRGEQGATSRIGQYF

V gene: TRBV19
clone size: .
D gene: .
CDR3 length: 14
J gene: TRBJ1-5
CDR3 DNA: TGTGCCAGTAGTATAGAAAGGATTAATCAGCCCCAGCATTTT
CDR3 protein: CASSIERINQPQHF

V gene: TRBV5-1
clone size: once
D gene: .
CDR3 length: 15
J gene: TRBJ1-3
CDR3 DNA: TGCGCCAGCAGCCCTGCAACCGGGGGTGGAAACACCATATATTTT
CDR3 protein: CASSPATGGGNTIYF

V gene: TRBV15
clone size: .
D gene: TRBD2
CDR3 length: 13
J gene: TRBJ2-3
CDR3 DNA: TGTGCCACTTCCCGACTAGCTGCAAACCCGCAGTATTTT
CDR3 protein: CATSRLAANPQYF

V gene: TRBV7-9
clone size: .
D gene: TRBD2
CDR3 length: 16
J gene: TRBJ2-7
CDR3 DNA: TGTGCCAGCAGCTTATACCTAGCGGGGGCCACCTACGAGCAGTACTTC
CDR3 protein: CASSLYLAGATYEQYF

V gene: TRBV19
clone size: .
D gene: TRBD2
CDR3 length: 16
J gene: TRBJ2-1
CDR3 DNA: TGTGCCAGTAGAAGCCTACTAGCGGGAGCCCAGAATGAGCAGTTCTTC
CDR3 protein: CASRSLLAGAQNEQFF

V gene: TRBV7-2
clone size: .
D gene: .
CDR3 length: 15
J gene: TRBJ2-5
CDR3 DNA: TGTGCCAGCAGCTTACGGGGGGCGCGCGGGGAGACCCAGTACTTC
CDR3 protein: CASSLRGARGETQYF

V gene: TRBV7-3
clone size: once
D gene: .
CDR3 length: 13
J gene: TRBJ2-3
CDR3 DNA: TGTGCCAGCAGCTCCCAAGGGGAGGGGGCGCAGTATTTT
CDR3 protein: CASSSQGEGAQYF

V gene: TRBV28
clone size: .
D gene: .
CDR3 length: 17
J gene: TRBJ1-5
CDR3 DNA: TGTGCCAGCAGTCCTCCTAGGGGAGGTGGAAGCAATCAGCCCCAGCATTTT
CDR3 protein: CASSPPRGGGSNQPQHF

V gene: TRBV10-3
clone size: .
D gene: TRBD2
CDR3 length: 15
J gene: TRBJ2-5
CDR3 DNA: TGTGCCATCAGTGCGGGACTAGCGGGACGAGAGACCCAGTACTTC
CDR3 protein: CAISAGLAGRETQYF

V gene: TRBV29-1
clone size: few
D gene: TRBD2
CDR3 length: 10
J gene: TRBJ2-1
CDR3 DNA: TGCAGCGTGGAACTAGCGGGAGTTTTCTTC
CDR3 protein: CSVELAGVFF

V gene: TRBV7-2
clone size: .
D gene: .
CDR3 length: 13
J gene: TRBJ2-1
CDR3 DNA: TGTGCCAGCAGCTTAGGTGTGGACAATGAGCAGTTCTTC
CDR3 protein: CASSLGVDNEQFF

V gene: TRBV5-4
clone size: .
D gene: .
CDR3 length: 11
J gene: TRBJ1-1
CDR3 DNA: TGTGCCAGCAGCTTTGGTACTGAAGCTTTCTTT
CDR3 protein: CASSFGTEAFF

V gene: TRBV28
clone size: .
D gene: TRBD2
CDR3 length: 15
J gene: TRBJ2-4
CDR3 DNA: TGTGCCAGCAGTTTCCTAGCGGAAATGCAAAACATTCAGTACTTC
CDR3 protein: CASSFLAEMQNIQYF